Below are 17 T cell receptor beta chains sequenced from a single sample in a study of T cell responses to AZD1222 COVID-19 vaccine (dated by TCRdb to the early 2020s). Library preparation employed the immunoSEQ multiplex PCR assay. Imported from immuneACCESS, the table was reduced by TCRdb to in-frame sequences with V and J called. These copies leave out some clones; in studies compared against another copy, an unresolved V gene accounts for under half, and the cause of the remainder is not known. This sample is represented by more than 150,000 clones; just over 90% of them were singletons. Together, the top ten hold nearly 3.5% of the sample. Taken with the paper, the label for time point translates to: about 28 days (+/-7) after the second vaccine dose. The sample consisted of peripheral blood, taken 28 days after the second AZD1222 dose. All receptors derive from an adult who received the AZD1222 COVID-19 vaccine.

The J gene is TRBJ1-2, the V gene TRBV28; weak D call: TRBD1 (6 bases). CDR1 is MDHEN and CDR2 is SYDVKM in the germline V gene. With 4 bases removed from V and 4 bases from J, the gap between germline ends came to 10 bases. CDR3 length: 13 residues. CDR3 sequence: CASSSQGSYGYTF. CDR3 DNA: TGTGCCAGCAGTTCTCAGGGGTCCTATGGCTACACCTTC.

This clone was seen a few times. The rearrangement uses TRBV6-2 or TRBV6-3 and TRBJ2-7; TRBD2 matches at 8 bases. V gave up 2 bases and J gave up 5 bases; unmatched junction bases: 8. The CDR3 has 15 amino acids. Germline-derived CDR1 and CDR2 are MNHEY and SVGEGT. CDR3 region: CASSYRREVGHEQYF. CDR3 coding DNA: TGTGCCAGCAGTTACAGGCGGGAGGTTGGCCACGAGCAGTACTTC.

This clone was found once. This CDR3 is CASTLIEQFF. CDR3 coding DNA: TGTGCCAGCACCCTCATTGAGCAGTTCTTC. V is TRBV5-5 and J is TRBJ2-1, with D hard to call. The germline gives CDR1 SGHKS, CDR2 YYEKEE (reference sequence). V was pared by 6 bases and J by 9 bases, with 7 bases between. The CDR3 runs 10 residues.

This chain links TRBV10-3 with TRBJ2-1; 10 bases align to TRBD2. Germline CDR1 is ENHRY and CDR2 is SYGVKD. The J segment lost 7 bases and the V segment lost 4 bases, leaving 4 bases of the junction unmatched. There are 14 residues in the CDR3. The CDR3 nucleotides read TGTGCCATCAGTGCTAGCGGGAGTTTTAATGAGCAGTTCTTC. This translates into CAISASGSFNEQFF.

The V call is TRBV5-8, the J call TRBJ2-3; D is unclear. The CDR3 runs to 13 residues. Germline V gene lookup returns CDR1 SGHTS and CDR2 YDEGEE. V lost 0 bases and J 2 bases, leaving 4 bases between the germline ends. The CDR3 protein is CASSLAATDTQYF. CDR3 coding DNA: TGTGCCAGCAGCTTGGCGGCCACAGATACGCAGTATTTT. Combining the CDR3 with reference TRBV5-8 and TRBJ2-3 gives the whole variable domain EAGVTQSPTHLIKTRGQQATLRCSPISGHTSVYWYQQALGLGLQFLLWYDEGEERNRGNFPPRFSGRQFPNYSSELNVNALELEDSALYLCASSLAATDTQYFGPGTRLTVL.

This clone was detected only a few times. The chain combines TRBV15 with TRBJ1-1; D might be TRBD1 (6 bases). V was pared by 2 bases and J by 1 base, with 11 bases between. CDR1 and CDR2 from the germline V gene are LNHNV and YYDKDF (reference sequence). The CDR3 is 15 residues long. The CDR3 DNA follows: TGTGCCACCAGCAGAACGGACAGCAGGAACACTGAAGCTTTCTTT. Translation: CATSRTDSRNTEAFF.

The CDR3 nucleotides are TGTGCCAGCAGTCCTCCGTCAACCTACGAGCAGTACTTC. This translates into CASSPPSTYEQYF. J is TRBJ2-7 and V is TRBV27; D gene unclear. This CDR3 has 13 residues. The V gene lost 5 bases and the J gene lost 2 bases, with 10 bases spanning the gap. Germline V lookup: CDR1 MNHEY, CDR2 SMNVEV (reference sequence).

J is TRBJ1-2 and V is TRBV6-2 or TRBV6-3, with a tentative D call TRBD1 (6 bases). The germline V gene encodes CDR1 MNHEY and CDR2 SVGEGT. This CDR3 has 13 residues. The V end was cut by 6 bases, the J end by 5 bases, with 13 bases between. The DNA of the CDR3 is TGTGCCAGCAGCTATGGGGGCGGGTATGGCTACACCTTC. Protein sequence: CASSYGGGYGYTF.

This sequence joins TRBV19 and TRBJ1-5, with D maybe TRBD1 (6 bases). V lost 2 bases and J lost 9, with 14 bases in between. CDR3 size: 14 residues. CDR1 and CDR2 (germline): LNHDA, SQIVND (reference sequence). The CDR3 DNA reads as TGTGCCAGTAGTATACGGGGGGCTGCGGGGCCCCAGCATTTT. It yields the protein CASSIRGAAGPQHF.

The rearrangement uses TRBV5-4 and TRBJ2-2, with 12 bases aligning to TRBD2. The CDR3 is 18 amino acids. CDR1 and CDR2 (germline): SGHNT, YYREEE (reference sequence). J gave up 6 bases and V 4 bases, and 13 bases lay outside the gene matches. CDR3 DNA: TGTGCCAGCAGCCCGGGACTAGCGGGTCAAAAAGGGGCCGGGGAGCTGTTTTTT. Encoded protein: CASSPGLAGQKGAGELFF.

The V gene is TRBV10-2, the J gene TRBJ1-2; D remains unclear. The CDR3 is made up of 13 amino acids. Trimming took off 8 bases at V and 3 bases at J, with 13 bases between the two ends. Germline CDR1 reads WSHSY; CDR2 reads SAAADI. CDR3 DNA sequence: TGCGCCAGCTTAGGAGGGAGGGACTATGGCTACACCTTC. This translates into CASLGGRDYGYTF.

The V and J genes are TRBV7-2 and TRBJ2-3; TRBD2 matches at 12 bases. Germline V gene data show CDR1 as SGHTA and CDR2 as FQGNSA. The CDR3 totals 17 residues. The V segment lost 5 bases and the J segment 6 bases; nucleotides outside the gene matches: 12. The CDR3 DNA reads as TGTGCCAGCAGCGGCCGACTAGCGGGAGTTGTTAGGGATACGCAGTATTTT. Its protein product is CASSGRLAGVVRDTQYF.

J is TRBJ2-1 and V is TRBV27; D may be TRBD2 (5 bases). This CDR3 is built from 13 residues. V was cut by 4 bases and J by 7 bases, with 11 bases left in between. Per the germline V gene, CDR1 is MNHEY and CDR2 is SMNVEV (reference sequence). CDR3 region: CASSSAGGNEQFF. DNA for the CDR3: TGTGCCAGCAGTTCGGCAGGAGGTAATGAGCAGTTCTTC.

The chain is built from TRBV5-1 and TRBJ1-1, with 9 bases fitting TRBD1. Germline V gives CDR1 SGHRS, CDR2 YFSETQ. The CDR3 has 15 residues. V trimming: 2 bases; J trimming: 4 bases; junction bases outside the gene matches: 6. CDR3 sequence reads: CASSFKGQGSTEAFF. The CDR3 DNA reads TGCGCCAGCAGCTTTAAGGGACAGGGAAGCACTGAAGCTTTCTTT.

The chain employs TRBV24-1 and TRBJ1-5; D might be TRBD1 (5 bases). CDR3 length equals 14 residues. V gave up 10 bases and J gave up 3 bases, with 15 bases separating them. Germline CDR1 and CDR2: KGHDR and SFDVKD. The DNA of the CDR3 is TGTGCCACGGGACCCGGGATGAACAATCAGCCCCAGCATTTT. It encodes CATGPGMNNQPQHF.

The CDR3 loop reads CASSLRLADNNEQFF. For the CDR3, the DNA is TGTGCCAGCAGCTTGAGGTTAGCGGACAACAATGAGCAGTTCTTC. The chain links TRBV11-2 to TRBJ2-1, with D maybe TRBD2 (6 bases). With 3 bases removed from V and 5 bases from J, the gap between germline ends came to 14 bases. The V gene's germline CDR1 is SGHAT and CDR2 FQNNGV. This CDR3 spans 15 amino acids.

The CDR3 spells CASSSNRERVFNEQFF. The CDR3 nucleotides read TGTGCCAGCAGCTCAAACCGGGAAAGGGTATTCAATGAGCAGTTCTTC. The rearrangement uses TRBV7-9 and TRBJ2-1, with D tentatively TRBD2 (5 bases). The CDR3 has 16 residues. V shed 4 bases and J shed 6 bases, with 19 bases lying between them. The V gene's germline CDR1 is SEHNR and CDR2 FQNEAQ (reference sequence).